A selection of T cell receptor beta chains follows, all from one sample in a study of shared T cell receptors in the human thymus. Clones were sequenced by immunoSEQ multiplex PCR, and TCRdb holds only the in-frame ones, with some missing. Of about 500,000 clones listed, roughly 74% are singletons. The same data also went into a second study, on human thymus T cells.

The sequencing sample was made of thymocytes. The receptors originated from a boy in the first two years of life with a congenital heart defect. The CDR3 runs from the conserved cysteine through the conserved F or W. The D gene is left open where the match is weak. The size field is filled for only some rows; it gives once, few, many or a size class.

V gene	D gene	clone size	J gene	CDR3 DNA	CDR3 protein
TRBV12-1	.	.	TRBJ2-7	TGTGCCAGCAGCTTTGCGGGGCAGTCCCTCTCCTACGAGCAGTACTTC	CASSFAGQSLSYEQYF
TRBV7-2	TRBD2	.	TRBJ2-7	TGTGCCAGCAGCTTAGAGCGGGAACAGAACGCCTACGAGCAGTACTTC	CASSLEREQNAYEQYF
TRBV7-9	.	.	TRBJ1-1	TGTGCCAGCAGCCGAGGACAATTATGGACTGAAGCTTTCTTT	CASSRGQLWTEAFF
TRBV30	TRBD2	.	TRBJ2-1	TGTGCCTGGAGTGGTCCTACTAGCGGGGGCGCCTACAATGAGCAGTTCTTC	CAWSGPTSGGAYNEQFF
TRBV19	TRBD2	.	TRBJ2-1	TGTGCCAGTAGTATAGATGGGCGGGAGGAAACCTACAATGAGCAGTTCTTC	CASSIDGREETYNEQFF
TRBV28	TRBD1	.	TRBJ1-2	TGTGCCAGCAGTTTATTGAGGGACAGGGACTATGGCTACACCTTC	CASSLLRDRDYGYTF
TRBV6-1	.	.	TRBJ1-1	TGTGCCAGCAGTGGTAGACAGGAGTGGGACACTGAAGCTTTCTTT	CASSGRQEWDTEAFF
TRBV27	TRBD2	.	TRBJ2-3	TGTGCCAGCAGTTCCAGCGGGAGTCGGGCAGATACGCAGTATTTT	CASSSSGSRADTQYF
TRBV5-1	.	.	TRBJ2-5	TGCGCCAGCAGCATAAAAAGACAGAATCCGTACCAAGAGACCCAGTACTTC	CASSIKRQNPYQETQYF
TRBV30	TRBD1	.	TRBJ2-6	TGTGCCTGGGAAACAGGGGGTCGGGCCAACGTCCTGACTTTC	CAWETGGRANVLTF
TRBV30	TRBD2	.	TRBJ2-4	TGTGCCTGGAGGGACGGGACTAGCGGATTCATTCAGTACTTC	CAWRDGTSGFIQYF
TRBV25-1	.	.	TRBJ2-6	TGTGCCAGCAGTGAGAACGGCTCTGGGGCCAACGTCCTGACTTTC	CASSENGSGANVLTF
TRBV2	TRBD2	.	TRBJ2-2	TGTGCCAGCAGTCACCCTCTAGCGGGAGGCCCTCAGAACACCGGGGAGCTGTTTTTT	CASSHPLAGGPQNTGELFF
TRBV2	TRBD1	.	TRBJ1-2	TGTGCCAGCATCGAAGGAGGAGGGGACAGGGCTAACTATGGCTACACCTTC	CASIEGGGDRANYGYTF
TRBV27	TRBD1	.	TRBJ1-5	TGTGCCAGCAGTCCATCCGACAGGGCCAATCAGCCCCAGCATTTT	CASSPSDRANQPQHF
TRBV6-6	.	.	TRBJ1-5	TGTGCCAGCAGTCTAAATCAGCCCCAGCATTTT	CASSLNQPQHF
TRBV9	.	few	TRBJ1-2	TGTGCCAGCAGTGAGGGAGGGGGGCCGGATTATGGCTACACCTTC	CASSEGGGPDYGYTF
TRBV4-2	TRBD2	.	TRBJ2-7	TGTGCCAGCAGCCAAACGACCCGGTGGGAGGGCGCCTACGAGCAGTACTTC	CASSQTTRWEGAYEQYF
TRBV6-1	.	.	TRBJ2-7	TGTGCCAGCAGTGAAGAAAGAGTGTCTAGCGATGGGCACGAGCAGTACTTC	CASSEERVSSDGHEQYF
TRBV5-4	.	.	TRBJ2-6	TGTGCCAGCAGCTTGGGGTGGGGCCCTAGGCCCGGTGGGGCCAACGTCCTGACTTTC	CASSLGWGPRPGGANVLTF
TRBV7-6	TRBD2	.	TRBJ2-1	TGTGCCAGCAGCTTAGCGCCGGACCGGGAGGGCCAGTTCTTC	CASSLAPDREGQFF
TRBV4-1	TRBD1	.	TRBJ1-1	TGCGCCAGCAGCCCCCTTACGTCCGACAGGGCGGTTAACACTGAAGCTTTCTTT	CASSPLTSDRAVNTEAFF
TRBV5-1	TRBD1	.	TRBJ1-4	TGCGCCAGCAGCTTTGGACAGGTCTCCAATGAAAAACTGTTTTTT	CASSFGQVSNEKLFF
TRBV5-1	TRBD1	.	TRBJ2-7	TGCGCCAGCAGCTTACATTGTCGGGGACAGGGGGGGGCCTACGAGCAGTACTTC	CASSLHCRGQGGAYEQYF